The text below deals with one T cell receptor (beta chain). The specificity of this receptor is unknown. Qualities for individual bases were not recorded, and no much larger clone is one base off. This entry belongs to a study of T cells after yellow fever vaccination (dated by TCRdb to between 2018 and 2020). For the study in its entirety: The SMART-Seq v4 Ultra Low Input RNA kit was used to prepare libraries from fractions with low cell numbers. Bulk TCR alpha and beta repertoires were sequenced longitudinally to track T-cell clones before and after primary and booster YFV17D yellow fever vaccination. Two healthy male donors, one aged 18 to 29 and one aged 30 to 39 years, were included in the cohort. Blood samples were taken at several timepoints before and after primary and secondary immunization, and bulk PBMC replicates and cell subsets were isolated. The full study reports these points: Compared with the primary T-cell response, the secondary T-cell response was weaker but faster, peaking on day 5 rather than day 15. A small share of clonotypes was detected in both CD4 and CD8 compartments, with the overlap likely arising from convergent recombination. Because abundant contaminating clonotypes from the bulk population could be contained in FACS-sorted repertoires, computational filtering was required. Only a couple of donors were included in the study, so the extent to which the findings can be generalized is limited. After the booster, most clones that had expanded after primary vaccination were detected again (roughly 95% of CD4 and 88% of CD8), suggesting broad maintenance of memory.

V is cut back by 5 bases and J by 3 bases, with 6 bases in the junction unmatched. Counted from cysteine to phenylalanine, this CDR3 has 14 amino acids. The entry retains the CDR3 DNA only, 42 bases that are in frame from base 1. CDR1 and CDR2 were assigned from the germline V gene as MNHEY and SVGAGI. Reads for this sample came from an Illumina NovaSeq 6000. Synthesis of TCR cDNA relied on 5'RACE template switching, a step that introduced a universal primer site along with unique molecular identifiers. cDNA synthesis was primed from both the TCR alpha and TCR beta constant segments. Two PCR steps were used to amplify libraries, with sample barcodes and sequencing adapters being added in the second step. Libraries were sequenced on Illumina HiSeq 2500 (2x100 bp) or NovaSeq (2x150 bp). The authors' analysis ran thus. MIGEC handled demultiplexing of reads and collapsing into UMI consensus sequences, while MiXCR performed V(D)J alignment. Clonotypes responding to the vaccine were identified with edgeR on replicate PBMC samples, with the criteria of FDR below 0.01 and a log2 fold change above 5 up to day 15. Each bulk clonotype was labeled CD4 or CD8 based on which sequenced repertoire, CD4 or CD8, contained the clonotype at higher abundance. TCRdb applied fastp at Q25 and MiXCR to the public reads, then kept only in-frame beta chains. Rows matching on CDR3 protein sequence are summarized as one entry with the most common DNA and genes. The V and J calls shown here were made by TCRdb, not taken from the authors' results. For this sample there are approximately 120,000 distinct CDR3 sequences; about 15% appear just once. The ten biggest clones cover roughly 44% of the sample.

According to the study, the label for this sample's treatment or condition signals: live attenuated yellow fever vaccine strain. PBMCs were isolated from peripheral blood using a standard Ficoll-Paque protocol. Dynabeads CD4 and CD8 positive selection kits were used to isolate the CD4 and CD8 T-cell fractions. TriZol was used to extract RNA from bulk PBMCs, from CD4 and CD8 fractions, and from dextramer-positive and dextramer-negative fractions. This material consisted of CD8+ T cells sorted from PBMCs, taken 5 days after the yellow fever booster vaccination. The TCR originated in a man between 18 and 35 years old who received the YFV17D yellow fever vaccine. The chain joins TRBV6-5 to TRBJ2-5; 7 central bases correspond to TRBD2. The DNA is TGTGCCAGCAGTGCGGGGGAAAGGGAAGAGACCCAGTACTTC. It codes for CASSAGEREETQYF.